A selection of T cell receptor beta chains follows, all from one sample in a study of blood T cell repertoires in COVID-19. TCRdb keeps only in-frame clones here, not all; method: immunoSEQ multiplex PCR. The table records over 90,000 clones, more than 70% of them present only once. Sequencing input: peripheral blood. The source of these receptors is a human donor in a cohort sampled during active COVID-19. CDR3s include the opening cysteine and the closing phenylalanine or tryptophan. Fields, in order: D gene, clone size, V gene, J gene, CDR3 DNA, CDR3 protein. D genes are given only for firm matches. Clone size, where shown, is once, few, many, or a class for clones that have expanded.

D: -; size: -; V: TRBV7-2; J: TRBJ1-6; DNA: TGTGCCAGCAGCTTTAGTAGCTCCTATAATTCACCCCTCCACTTT; CDR3: CASSFSSSYNSPLHF
D: TRBD1; size: -; V: TRBV7-7; J: TRBJ2-5; DNA: TGTGCTAGCAGCCAAAATCCGGGACAGGAAGAGACCCAGTACTTC; CDR3: CASSQNPGQEETQYF
D: -; size: -; V: TRBV7-2; J: TRBJ1-2; DNA: TGTGCCAGCAGCTTAGGGGCAGACAAAAACTATGGCTACACCTTC; CDR3: CASSLGADKNYGYTF
D: -; size: -; V: TRBV7-2; J: TRBJ2-1; DNA: TGTGCCAGCAGCTTAGGGTTTCAGAACGATGAGCAGTTCTTC; CDR3: CASSLGFQNDEQFF
D: -; size: once; V: TRBV5-1; J: TRBJ2-5; DNA: TGCGCCAGCAGCCACCGGGCGGGGGAGACCCAGTACTTC; CDR3: CASSHRAGETQYF
D: TRBD1; size: many; V: TRBV29-1; J: TRBJ1-2; DNA: TGCAGCGTTTCAGGACAGGGTAGCTATGGCTACACCTTC; CDR3: CSVSGQGSYGYTF
D: -; size: -; V: TRBV28; J: TRBJ1-5; DNA: TGTGCCAGCAGTTTATGGGCCCTACGGGATAGCAATCAGCCCCAGCATTTT; CDR3: CASSLWALRDSNQPQHF
D: -; size: -; V: TRBV5-1; J: TRBJ2-3; DNA: TGCGCCAGCAAAGTCACAGACCATTTCACAGATACGCAGTATTTT; CDR3: CASKVTDHFTDTQYF
D: TRBD2; size: -; V: TRBV2; J: TRBJ2-3; DNA: TGTGCCACCACTGGACTAGCGGGCACAGATACGCAGTATTTT; CDR3: CATTGLAGTDTQYF
D: -; size: -; V: TRBV7-3; J: TRBJ1-2; DNA: TGTGCCAGCAGCTTAGATAGGGAACAGGCAGGCTACACCTTC; CDR3: CASSLDREQAGYTF
D: TRBD1; size: few; V: TRBV4-3; J: TRBJ2-7; DNA: TGCGCCAGCAGCCAAGATTTGACAGGGAACTACGATGAGCAGTACTTC; CDR3: CASSQDLTGNYDEQYF
D: -; size: -; V: TRBV5-1; J: TRBJ1-3; DNA: TGCGCCAGCAGCTTGGACTACGAAAACACCATATATTTT; CDR3: CASSLDYENTIYF
D: -; size: -; V: TRBV19; J: TRBJ2-1; DNA: TGTGCCAGTAGCAGCGGGCCCAGCTCCTACAATGAGCAGTTCTTC; CDR3: CASSSGPSSYNEQFF
D: TRBD2; size: -; V: TRBV4-1; J: TRBJ2-1; DNA: TGCGCCAGCAGCCAGGGGACTAGCGGGGGGCGATACAATGAGCAGTTCTTC; CDR3: CASSQGTSGGRYNEQFF
D: -; size: -; V: TRBV19; J: TRBJ1-5; DNA: TGTGCCAGTAGCGCGGGAGGGGGCAATCAGCCCCAGCATTTT; CDR3: CASSAGGGNQPQHF
D: -; size: -; V: TRBV5-1; J: TRBJ2-1; DNA: TGCGCCAGCAGCTTGGATCGGGGGTACAATGAGCAGTTCTTC; CDR3: CASSLDRGYNEQFF
D: TRBD2; size: -; V: TRBV28; J: TRBJ2-3; DNA: TGTGCCAGCAAGGGAGCGGGAGGGTTGACAGATACGCAGTATTTT; CDR3: CASKGAGGLTDTQYF
D: TRBD2; size: -; V: TRBV3-1/TRBV3-2; J: TRBJ2-3; DNA: TGTGCCAGCAGCATGGGACTAGCTGCAGATACGCAGTATTTT; CDR3: CASSMGLAADTQYF
D: -; size: -; V: TRBV28; J: TRBJ2-7; DNA: TGTGCCAGCAGTTTCGTGACAGGCGAGCAGTACTTC; CDR3: CASSFVTGEQYF
D: -; size: -; V: TRBV7-9; J: TRBJ2-2; DNA: TGTGCCACGGGACAACGGGGATCCTCGAACACCGGGGAGCTGTTTTTT; CDR3: CATGQRGSSNTGELFF
D: TRBD2; size: -; V: TRBV7-3; J: TRBJ2-1; DNA: TGTGCCAGCAGCTTGACTAGCGGGGAGTACAGTGAGCAGTTCTTC; CDR3: CASSLTSGEYSEQFF
D: -; size: -; V: TRBV5-4; J: TRBJ2-5; DNA: TGTGCCAGCAGCACAAACAGAGTTAGAGGGGAGACCCAGTACTTC; CDR3: CASSTNRVRGETQYF
D: -; size: few; V: TRBV5-5; J: TRBJ1-1; DNA: TGTGCCAGCAGCCCCCCCCGACAGGTGGGGTCTAACGCTGAAGCTTTCTTT; CDR3: CASSPPRQVGSNAEAFF
D: TRBD1; size: -; V: TRBV5-1; J: TRBJ1-4; DNA: TGCGCCAGCAGCTTGGCCCCGACAGGGGGCGCAGCGGGTGAAAAACTGTTTTTT; CDR3: CASSLAPTGGAAGEKLFF
D: -; size: -; V: TRBV11-1; J: TRBJ1-3; DNA: TGTGCCAGCAGCTTGGGAGAAAACACCATATATTTT; CDR3: CASSLGENTIYF
D: -; size: -; V: TRBV29-1; J: TRBJ2-5; DNA: TGCAGCGGCGTTGACTGGCGGACAGAAGAGACCCAGTACTTC; CDR3: CSGVDWRTEETQYF
D: TRBD1; size: -; V: TRBV6-5; J: TRBJ1-3; DNA: TGTGCCAGCAGTTACGGGACAGGGTCTGGAAACACCATATATTTT; CDR3: CASSYGTGSGNTIYF
D: -; size: -; V: TRBV14; J: TRBJ1-1; DNA: TGTGCCAGCAGCCGGGCGGGCCCAAGGGCTTTCTTT; CDR3: CASSRAGPRAFF
D: -; size: -; V: TRBV7-9; J: TRBJ2-3; DNA: TGTGCCAGCAGCTTAGGACGGGAGAGCACAGATACGCAGTATTTT; CDR3: CASSLGRESTDTQYF
D: TRBD1; size: -; V: TRBV5-1; J: TRBJ1-5; DNA: TGCGCCAGCAGCTTGGAGGGACAGGGGCATCAGCCCCAGCATTTT; CDR3: CASSLEGQGHQPQHF
D: TRBD1; size: few; V: TRBV9; J: TRBJ2-5; DNA: TGTGCCAGCAGCGCTAACTATGGACAGGAGTCAGAGACCCAGTACTTC; CDR3: CASSANYGQESETQYF
D: -; size: -; V: TRBV12-3/TRBV12-4; J: TRBJ1-2; DNA: TGTGCCAGCAGTTTAGGGCCATCTGGCTACACCTTC; CDR3: CASSLGPSGYTF
D: -; size: -; V: TRBV27; J: TRBJ1-1; DNA: TGTGCCAGCAGACGAAATGTACAGCTGATGAACACTGAAGCTTTCTTT; CDR3: CASRRNVQLMNTEAFF
D: -; size: -; V: TRBV18; J: TRBJ1-2; DNA: TGTGCCAGCTCACCCCTAGAGGTCGATGGCTACACCTTC; CDR3: CASSPLEVDGYTF
D: -; size: -; V: TRBV7-9; J: TRBJ1-1; DNA: TGTGCCAGCAGCTTAGGAGCGGGCAGGTCGGTAATTGGCACTGAAGCTTTCTTT; CDR3: CASSLGAGRSVIGTEAFF
D: TRBD2; size: -; V: TRBV5-5; J: TRBJ2-7; DNA: TGTGCCAGCAGCGGAGCCGGGACTAGCGGGAGGCCCACTCTTCTCTACGAGCAGTACTTC; CDR3: CASSGAGTSGRPTLLYEQYF
D: TRBD2; size: -; V: TRBV10-3; J: TRBJ2-1; DNA: TGTGCCATCAGTGAGACCGGGACTAGCGGGTATGTGCAGTTCTTC; CDR3: CAISETGTSGYVQFF
D: -; size: -; V: TRBV27; J: TRBJ2-2; DNA: TGTGCCAGCAGTTGGGGTATGGGGCAGGGGTACACCGGGGAGCTGTTTTTT; CDR3: CASSWGMGQGYTGELFF
D: TRBD2; size: -; V: TRBV11-2; J: TRBJ2-1; DNA: TGTGCCAGCAGCCCCACTAGCGGGAGGGCCCTTGAGCAGTTCTTC; CDR3: CASSPTSGRALEQFF
D: -; size: -; V: TRBV5-6; J: TRBJ2-1; DNA: TGTGCCAGCAGCTTGGTAGGCGACCCCGTTGAGGACAATGAGCAGTTCTTC; CDR3: CASSLVGDPVEDNEQFF
D: -; size: -; V: TRBV28; J: TRBJ2-7; DNA: TGTGCCAGCAGTGCGCCGGGGGTGGGCGAGCAGTACTTC; CDR3: CASSAPGVGEQYF
D: TRBD2; size: -; V: TRBV3-1/TRBV3-2; J: TRBJ2-7; DNA: TGTGCCGCGGGGGACTACGAGCAGTACTTC; CDR3: CAAGDYEQYF
D: TRBD2; size: -; V: TRBV27; J: TRBJ2-4; DNA: TGTGCCAGCAGCCCGGGACTAGCGCAAACTCGGGGCAAAAACATTCAGTACTTC; CDR3: CASSPGLAQTRGKNIQYF
D: TRBD1; size: -; V: TRBV19; J: TRBJ2-5; DNA: TGTGCCAGTAGTATAAACAGGGGTGAGACCCAGTACTTC; CDR3: CASSINRGETQYF
D: -; size: -; V: TRBV9; J: TRBJ1-1; DNA: TGTGCCAGCAGCGTAGGGGCCAGCCTCATGAACACTGAAGCTTTCTTT; CDR3: CASSVGASLMNTEAFF
D: TRBD1; size: -; V: TRBV19; J: TRBJ1-2; DNA: TGTGCCAGTAGTATAAGCGGGCAGGGGACAGGTTTCGGCTACACCTTC; CDR3: CASSISGQGTGFGYTF
D: -; size: -; V: TRBV5-8; J: TRBJ2-3; DNA: TGTGCCAGCAGCTTCAGGGGGAGGTCAGATACGCAGTATTTT; CDR3: CASSFRGRSDTQYF
D: -; size: -; V: TRBV28; J: TRBJ1-1; DNA: TGTGCCAGCAGTCCCCCAGGGTTTCGGGCTTTCTTT; CDR3: CASSPPGFRAFF
D: -; size: few; V: TRBV7-9; J: TRBJ2-1; DNA: TGTGCCAGCAGCCCGCCCGGGGGGCTCTACAATGAGCAGTTCTTC; CDR3: CASSPPGGLYNEQFF
D: -; size: -; V: TRBV6-5; J: TRBJ1-2; DNA: TGTGCCAGCAGTTATGACAGCCATTATGGCTACACCTTC; CDR3: CASSYDSHYGYTF
D: -; size: -; V: TRBV3-1/TRBV3-2; J: TRBJ2-5; DNA: TGTGCCAGTACTCCGGGACTCCATAACCCTAGGGAGACCCAGTACTTC; CDR3: CASTPGLHNPRETQYF
D: -; size: -; V: TRBV3-1/TRBV3-2; J: TRBJ1-1; DNA: TGTGCCAGCAGCTTGGCAGGGGCCGACACTGAAGCTTTCTTT; CDR3: CASSLAGADTEAFF
D: TRBD1; size: -; V: TRBV3-1/TRBV3-2; J: TRBJ2-7; DNA: TGTGCCAGCAGCCCGACAGGGCTATCCTACGAGCAGTACTTC; CDR3: CASSPTGLSYEQYF
D: -; size: once; V: TRBV5-1; J: TRBJ2-3; DNA: TGCGCCAGCAGCTTGGCCCTAGTGACAGATACGCAGTATTTT; CDR3: CASSLALVTDTQYF
D: -; size: -; V: TRBV18; J: TRBJ1-1; DNA: TGTGCCAGCTCACCACCTGGGGCACGGTTGAACACTGAAGCTTTCTTT; CDR3: CASSPPGARLNTEAFF